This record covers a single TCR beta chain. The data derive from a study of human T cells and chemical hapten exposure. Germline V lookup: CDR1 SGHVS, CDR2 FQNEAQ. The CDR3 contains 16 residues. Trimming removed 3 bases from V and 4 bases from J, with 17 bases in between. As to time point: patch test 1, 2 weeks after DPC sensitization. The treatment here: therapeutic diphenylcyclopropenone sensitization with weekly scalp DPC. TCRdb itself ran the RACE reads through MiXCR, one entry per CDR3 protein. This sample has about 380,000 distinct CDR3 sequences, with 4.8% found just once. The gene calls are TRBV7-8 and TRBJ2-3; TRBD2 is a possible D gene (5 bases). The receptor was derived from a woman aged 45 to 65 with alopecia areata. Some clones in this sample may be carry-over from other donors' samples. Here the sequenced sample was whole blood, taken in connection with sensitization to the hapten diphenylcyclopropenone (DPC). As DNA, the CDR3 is TGTGCCAGCAGCTTGGGTGCGGGTTCTAAGTCAGATACGCAGTATTTT. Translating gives CASSLGAGSKSDTQYF.